Listed below are T cell receptor beta chains from one sample, sequenced in a study of cytomegalovirus exposure and HLA in healthy donors. TCRdb's table, derived via immunoSEQ multiplex PCR, lists solely in-frame clones and lacks some. The sample contains some 240,000 clones, about 78% of which appear only once. Source material: PBMCs. These TCRs come from a male donor in good health and CMV-seronegative. The CDR3 runs from the conserved cysteine through the conserved F or W. Fields, in order: CDR3 protein, J gene, V gene.

CASSLWDREYTEAFF | TRBJ1-1 | TRBV28
CASSEWESGKDEQYF | TRBJ2-7 | TRBV6-1
CASSLWGHSTDTQYF | TRBJ2-3 | TRBV5-1
CASSLSPGISGSLVNEQFF | TRBJ2-1 | TRBV11-3
CASSPSLGTGGEYGYTF | TRBJ1-2 | TRBV7-3
CAISDFTGTGKYTEAFF | TRBJ1-1 | TRBV10-3
CASSLTTSVNQYF | TRBJ2-7 | TRBV28
CSVASMYENNEQFF | TRBJ2-1 | TRBV29-1
CASSLEVVGADTQYF | TRBJ2-3 | TRBV7-2
CSVEVADIYSYEQYF | TRBJ2-7 | TRBV29-1
CASSQDRSGVDEKLFF | TRBJ1-4 | TRBV4-2
CASRVPGQNYEQYF | . | TRBV6-6
CASSLRGLAGGATYEQYF | TRBJ2-7 | TRBV7-2
CASSLSPSAGETQYF | TRBJ2-5 | TRBV7-3
CASSHETSGRAGQFF | TRBJ2-1 | TRBV4-2
CASSLVPPLAGGTDTQYF | TRBJ2-3 | TRBV11-2
CASSVGDGRVGEQYF | TRBJ2-7 | TRBV9
CASSFGSSYEQYF | TRBJ2-7 | TRBV14
CASSLATGETQYF | TRBJ2-5 | TRBV7-9
CASTQVGQGTGYTF | TRBJ1-2 | TRBV6-6
CASSQDLAGYGELFF | TRBJ2-2 | TRBV14
CASSLGTVNQPQHF | TRBJ1-5 | TRBV5-6
CASSGQAGPHDTQYF | TRBJ2-3 | TRBV5-1
CASTNPGVNTEAFF | TRBJ1-1 | TRBV6-6
CSVVPANGELFF | TRBJ2-2 | TRBV29-1
CASSQSGPGQTYEQYF | TRBJ2-7 | TRBV23-1
CSVGEVNTEAFF | TRBJ1-1 | TRBV29-1
CASTRAGSTNYGYTF | TRBJ1-2 | TRBV2
CASSLEGAKGYTF | TRBJ1-2 | TRBV5-1
CATSRDLTLPGTQYF | TRBJ2-5 | TRBV15
CASSLSGNYNEQFF | TRBJ2-1 | TRBV7-3
CASTERLGHPIYVEQYF | TRBJ2-7 | TRBV28
CASSLLVNTGELFF | TRBJ2-2 | TRBV7-7
CASSYNIGAFF | TRBJ1-1 | TRBV6-6
CASRDTRQGVEKLFF | TRBJ1-4 | TRBV25-1
CASSASTGGANTGELFF | TRBJ2-2 | TRBV6-4
CASSFQGANEKLFF | TRBJ1-4 | TRBV5-1
CASSLGSSGSGYEQYF | TRBJ2-7 | TRBV5-6
CASTRAGDEKLFF | TRBJ1-4 | TRBV19
CASSPDRGSGETQYF | TRBJ2-5 | TRBV27
CASSVGGSGYEQYF | TRBJ2-7 | TRBV9
CASGLGTVYEQYF | TRBJ2-7 | TRBV7-9
CASSLALGQPYEQYF | TRBJ2-7 | TRBV7-2
CASSFGQVNQPQHF | TRBJ1-5 | TRBV27
CATSREGGPLNTEAFF | TRBJ1-1 | TRBV15
CASSFQVYGYTF | TRBJ1-2 | TRBV7-9
CASSPRLAGEYNEQFF | TRBJ2-1 | TRBV2
CASSSYGEGSNQPQHF | TRBJ1-5 | TRBV27
CASSYGTGGRLGYTF | TRBJ1-2 | TRBV5-6
CASSLSFRGGNYGYTF | TRBJ1-2 | TRBV27